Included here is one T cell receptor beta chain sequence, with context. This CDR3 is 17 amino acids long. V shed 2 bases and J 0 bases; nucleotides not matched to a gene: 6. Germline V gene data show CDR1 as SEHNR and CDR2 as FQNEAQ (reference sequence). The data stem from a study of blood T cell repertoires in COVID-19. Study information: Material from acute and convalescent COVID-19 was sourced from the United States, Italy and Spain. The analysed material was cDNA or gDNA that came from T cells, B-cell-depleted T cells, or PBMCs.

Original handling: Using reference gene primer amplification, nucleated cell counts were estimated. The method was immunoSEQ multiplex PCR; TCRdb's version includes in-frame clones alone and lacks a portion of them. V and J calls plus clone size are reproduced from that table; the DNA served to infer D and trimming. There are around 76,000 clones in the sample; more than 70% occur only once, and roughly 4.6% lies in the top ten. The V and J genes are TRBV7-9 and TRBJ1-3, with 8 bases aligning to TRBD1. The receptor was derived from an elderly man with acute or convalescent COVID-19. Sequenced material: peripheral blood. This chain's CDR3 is CASSLLRQGLSGNTIYF. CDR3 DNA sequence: TGTGCCAGCAGCTTACTGCGACAGGGGCTCTCTGGAAACACCATATATTTT.